This entry is about one TCR beta chain. Antigen specificity is unknown. The CDR3 contains 16 residues. The V and J ends lost 2 bases and 1 base respectively, with 14 bases between them. Germline V CDR1 and CDR2: SGHAT, FQNNGV. This sample was included in a study of T-cell reconstitution after alpha-beta-depleted transplantation in children. Findings of the study overall: As was reported, about two months after transplant, alpha-beta T cells came from several hundred expanded graft clones. TCRbeta diversity was high at day 60 in some patients (a result of surviving recipient T cells and thymic progenitors). T-cell counts and diversity were attributed mostly to newly produced T cells one year after transplant.

Researchers prepared the TCRbeta library using unique molecular identifiers, the study reports. A single record per CDR3 protein comes from TCRdb applying MiXCR to the PCR reads. The sample includes about 980,000 distinct CDR3 sequences, under 30% of them seen just once. The rearrangement links TRBV11-2 to TRBJ2-5; D is possibly TRBD2 (6 bases). This clonotype was sampled from a boy in the first two years of life who had a stem cell transplant for SCID, so the T cells may come from the graft donor. The input for sequencing was PBMCs, mostly from graft donor cells, taken 360 days after TCRalphabeta/CD19-depleted stem cell transplant. The CDR3 here is CASSLSVGGLQETQYF. The CDR3 DNA follows: TGTGCCAGCAGCTTAAGCGTGGGGGGTCTCCAAGAGACCCAGTACTTC.